These 29 T cell receptor beta chains were sequenced from one sample in a study of shared clonotypes between healthy human individuals. Using immunoSEQ multiplex PCR, the repertoire was profiled, and TCRdb retains in-frame clones only, with some absent. The sample contains roughly 2.5 million clones, more than 90% of which appear only once. The sample was naive CD4+ T cells sorted from blood. Subset specified: CD45RA+ positively selected. These receptor sequences come from a man between 18 and 29 years old in good health.

The rearrangement uses TRBV6-5 and TRBJ1-1, with D possibly TRBD1 on 6 matching bases. Trimming shortened V by 10 bases and J by 5 bases, and 20 bases separated the two germline ends. Germline V gene data show CDR1 as MNHEY and CDR2 as SVGAGI. The CDR3 has 14 amino acids. The CDR3 DNA follows: TGTGCCACCCGGGGGCAGGGGCAACGGACTGAAGCTTTCTTT. It is translated as CATRGQGQRTEAFF.

The CDR3 DNA sequence: TGCGCCAGCCGGCGGGCAGGAAGCACAGATACGCAGTATTTT. It translates to CASRRAGSTDTQYF. The chain joins TRBV5-1 to TRBJ2-3, with D perhaps matching TRBD2 (5 bases). Germline V CDR1 and CDR2: SGHRS, YFSETQ. This CDR3 is 14 amino acids long. V shed 7 bases and J shed 0 bases, with 12 bases lying between them.

This clone was detected a few times. The rearrangement uses TRBV30 and TRBJ1-5; 7 bases agree with TRBD1. Per germline, CDR1 GTSNPN and CDR2 SVGIG (reference sequence). The CDR3 has 15 amino acids. V lost 4 bases, J lost 3 bases, and 9 bases stayed unmatched. The CDR3 DNA is TGTGCCTGGACCAGTACGGGACAGCTCAATCAGCCCCAGCATTTT. Its protein product is CAWTSTGQLNQPQHF.

This sequence joins TRBV21-1 and TRBJ1-2. TRBV21-1 is a known pseudogene. The CDR3 extends over 13 amino acids. The CDR3 is CASSKALLYGYTF. The CDR3 coding sequence is TGTGCCAGCAGCAAGGCACTGCTATATGGCTACACCTTC.

J is TRBJ2-1 and V is TRBV2, with 11 bases fitting TRBD2. With V trimmed by 7 bases and J by 4 bases, 9 bases remained unmatched. Germline CDR1 is SNHLY and CDR2 is FYNNEI. The CDR3 consists of 16 residues. The CDR3 coding sequence is TGTGCCAGCATTCCACTAGCGGGAGATCGTTACAATGAGCAGTTCTTC. Translation gives CASIPLAGDRYNEQFF.

V gene TRBV5-1 combines with J gene TRBJ2-6; D is uncertain. The CDR3 totals 14 residues. CDR1 SGHRS and CDR2 YFSETQ come from the germline V gene. V lost 5 bases, J lost 0 bases, and 6 bases lay in between. This CDR3 is CASSTDSGANVLTF. The CDR3 nucleotides read TGCGCCAGCAGTACAGACTCTGGGGCCAACGTCCTGACTTTC.

V gene TRBV5-1 combines with J gene TRBJ2-7; TRBD1 matches 10 bases. Germline V CDR1 and CDR2: SGHRS, YFSETQ. The CDR3 loop spans 16 amino acids. The V and J ends lost 2 bases and 4 bases, in that order; junction bases with no gene match: 9. DNA of the CDR3: TGCGCCAGCAGCTTTGGGCCGACAGGGGGCAATTACGAGCAGTACTTC. Encoded protein: CASSFGPTGGNYEQYF.

V gene TRBV5-1 combines with J gene TRBJ1-2; a weak D match, TRBD1 (6 bases). V was shortened by 4 bases and J by 1 base, with 14 bases between the two germline ends. The CDR3 runs to 15 residues. The germline V gene encodes CDR1 SGHRS and CDR2 YFSETQ. The DNA of the CDR3 is TGCGCCAGCAGCCTGACAGGATTCGATAACTATGGCTACACCTTC. Encoded protein: CASSLTGFDNYGYTF.

The chain joins TRBV4-1 to TRBJ1-2; TRBD1 is a possible D gene (6 bases). CDR3 size: 16 residues. Trimming removed 0 bases from V and 5 bases from J, with 16 bases in between. The germline gives CDR1 MGHRA, CDR2 YSYEKL. Written as DNA, the CDR3 is TGCGCCAGCAGCCAAGATGTGAGGGAGGGGGTATATGGCTACACCTTC. This sequence encodes CASSQDVREGVYGYTF.

In the case of this clone: The same CDR3 can be traced to other DNA sequences in this sample. CDR3 in amino acids: CASSPPQGAKNIQYF. CDR3 sequence (DNA): TGTGCCAGCTCACCTCCACAGGGAGCCAAAAACATTCAGTACTTC. The chain is built from TRBV18 and TRBJ2-4; tentatively, D is TRBD1 (6 bases). The germline V and J ends were trimmed by 3 bases and 0 bases, with 9 bases remaining between them. This CDR3 is 15 amino acids long. CDR1 KGHSH and CDR2 LQKENI come from the germline V gene.

The V gene is TRBV29-1, the J gene TRBJ1-4; D not resolved. This CDR3 has 12 residues. Germline values: CDR1 SQVTM, CDR2 ANQGSEA. Trimming removed 5 bases at V and 5 bases at J, with 9 bases between. The CDR3 reads CSVIGKNEKLFF. In DNA, the CDR3 is TGCAGCGTTATCGGGAAAAATGAAAAACTGTTTTTT.

This chain links TRBV6-6 with TRBJ2-1; D call uncertain. Germline CDR1 MNHNY, CDR2 SVGAGI (reference sequence). The ends were cut back, 5 bases at V and 4 bases at J, with 9 bases in the middle. This CDR3 region has 13 residues. The CDR3 is CASSPQLYNEQFF. DNA for the CDR3: TGTGCCAGCAGTCCTCAACTTTACAATGAGCAGTTCTTC.

V is TRBV11-2 and J is TRBJ2-7, with D perhaps TRBD1 or TRBD2 (5 bases each). The V gene lost 1 base and the J gene lost 3 bases, with 10 bases spanning the gap. The germline V gene encodes CDR1 SGHAT and CDR2 FQNNGV. This CDR3 is 14 amino acids long. The CDR3 loop is CASSLAGTNYEQYF. The CDR3 DNA follows: TGTGCCAGCAGCTTAGCCGGGACCAACTACGAGCAGTACTTC.

The CDR3 region is CAISDGTGVETQYF. The CDR3 nucleotides are TGTGCCATCAGCGACGGGACAGGGGTAGAGACCCAGTACTTC. The genes are TRBV10-3 and TRBJ2-5, with 10 bases lining up with TRBD1. The CDR3 has 14 residues. Looked up from germline, CDR1 is ENHRY and CDR2 is SYGVKD. After removal of 6 bases from V and 4 bases from J, the junction contained 5 bases not matched to a gene.

This clone was found once. The DNA of the CDR3 is TGCGCCAGCAGCCAGCTCCCCCCTACCGGGACAACTGGAGATACGCAGTATTTT. Its protein product is CASSQLPPTGTTGDTQYF. This sequence joins TRBV4-1 and TRBJ2-3; possibly TRBD1 for D (6 bases). V was clipped by 3 bases and J by 5 bases, with 24 bases between them. The CDR3 is 18 amino acids. Germline values: CDR1 MGHRA, CDR2 YSYEKL.

The chain joins TRBV6-1 to TRBJ2-7; D may be TRBD1 or TRBD2 (5 bases each). The CDR3 loop spans 15 amino acids. V was pared by 3 bases and J by 2 bases, with 14 bases between. Germline V gives CDR1 MNHNS, CDR2 SASEGT. The CDR3 sequence: CASSDRGRTPYEQYF. As DNA, the CDR3 is TGTGCCAGCAGTGACCGAGGGCGGACACCCTACGAGCAGTACTTC.

This clone appeared a single time. V and J are TRBV18 and TRBJ1-2; D not resolved. Germline loops: CDR1 KGHSH, CDR2 LQKENI. The CDR3 has 13 amino acids. Trimming left V 6 bases short and J 6 bases short, with 14 bases between. The CDR3 coding sequence is TGTGCCAGCTCCCCCAGTGGGGATGATGGCTACACCTTC. It yields the protein CASSPSGDDGYTF.

This clone showed up just once. For the CDR3, the DNA is TGTGCCTGGAACGTACAGGGGGGGCACGGGGAGCTGTTTTTT. Protein: CAWNVQGGHGELFF. The genes are TRBV30 and TRBJ2-2; possible D gene TRBD1, 8 bases. In germline, CDR1 is GTSNPN, CDR2 SVGIG (reference sequence). The CDR3 has 14 residues. Trimming pared 4 bases from V and 7 bases from J, leaving 16 bases between.

The V call is TRBV2, the J call TRBJ1-2; D remains unclear. CDR3 length: 12 residues. Trimming took 7 bases from V and 5 from J, leaving 11 bases between them. The germline V gene has CDR1 SNHLY and CDR2 FYNNEI. The CDR3 reads CASILLGYGYTF. CDR3 DNA: TGTGCCAGCATTCTCTTGGGGTATGGCTACACCTTC.

This chain links TRBV6-6 with TRBJ1-4, with unresolved D. V lost 7 bases and J lost 8, with 17 bases in between. This CDR3 region has 14 residues. Germline CDR1 and CDR2: MNHNY and SVGAGI (reference sequence). The CDR3 loop is CASTPTGSGEKLFF. The CDR3 bases are TGTGCCAGCACTCCGACGGGGAGCGGCGAAAAACTGTTTTTT.

About this clone: Other DNA sequences of this sample code for an identical CDR3. V is TRBV6-6 and J is TRBJ1-1; no definite D call. Germline V gives CDR1 MNHNY, CDR2 SVGAGI (reference sequence). This CDR3 has 14 residues. Trimming left V 2 bases short and J 1 base short, with 8 bases between. Here the CDR3 DNA reads TGTGCCAGCAGTTACCTCGGGGAGAACACTGAAGCTTTCTTT. Translated, it gives CASSYLGENTEAFF.

In its sample, this clone was seen once. V and J are TRBV14 and TRBJ1-1; D may be TRBD1 (6 bases). Looked up from germline, CDR1 is SGHDN and CDR2 is FVKESK. Trimming took off 7 bases at V and 5 bases at J, with 20 bases between the two ends. The CDR3 spans 15 residues. DNA of the CDR3: TGTGCCAGCACCCCATTCGGGGGGCTTCGAACTGAAGCTTTCTTT. Protein sequence: CASTPFGGLRTEAFF.

V usage is TRBV30 and J usage is TRBJ2-3; a possible D gene is TRBD2 (6 bases). CDR3 length equals 14 residues. Germline loops: CDR1 GTSNPN, CDR2 SVGIG (reference sequence). The germline V and J ends were trimmed by 1 base and 2 bases, with 10 bases remaining between them. This CDR3 is CAWSAGLNTDTQYF. In DNA, the CDR3 is TGTGCCTGGAGTGCGGGACTTAACACAGATACGCAGTATTTT. The full variable domain, with the rest looked up from reference TRBV30 and TRBJ2-3, is SQTIHQWPATLVQPVGSPLSLECTVEGTSNPNLYWYRQAAGRGLQLLFYSVGIGQISSEVPQNLSASRPQDRQFILSSKKLLLSDSGFYLCAWSAGLNTDTQYFGPGTRLTVL.

J is TRBJ2-3 and V is TRBV7-9; 10 bases agree with TRBD2. Germline assignment: CDR1 SEHNR and CDR2 FQNEAQ (reference sequence). V was clipped by 3 bases and J by 6 bases; unmatched bases: 12. This CDR3 region has 17 residues. CDR3 in amino acids: CASSFRALAGLGDTQYF. The CDR3 bases are TGTGCCAGCAGCTTCCGAGCACTAGCGGGGCTCGGGGATACGCAGTATTTT.

This chain connects TRBV5-1 to TRBJ2-5, with D unclear. Trimming took 4 bases from V and 2 from J, leaving 9 bases between them. CDR1 is SGHRS and CDR2 is YFSETQ in the germline V gene. CDR3 size: 13 residues. CDR3 bases: TGCGCCAGCAGCAGGGCCCAACAAGAGACCCAGTACTTC. It yields the protein CASSRAQQETQYF.

V is TRBV28 and J is TRBJ2-7; weak D call: TRBD1 (6 bases). The CDR3 spans 17 residues. The germline V gene encodes CDR1 MDHEN and CDR2 SYDVKM. V was cut by 2 bases and J by 0 bases, with 17 bases left in between. CDR3 residues: CASSLGQLISSSYEQYF. The CDR3 nucleotides read TGTGCCAGCAGTTTAGGACAGCTCATCTCGAGCTCCTACGAGCAGTACTTC.

The chain employs TRBV5-1 and TRBJ2-7, with a tentative D call TRBD1 (6 bases). V was cut by 1 base and J by 4 bases, with 18 bases left in between. This CDR3 comprises 16 residues. Germline CDR1 is SGHRS and CDR2 is YFSETQ. DNA for the CDR3: TGCGCCAGCAGCTTGAGGTCAGGGGTTGTTGCTTACGAGCAGTACTTC. As protein: CASSLRSGVVAYEQYF.

The rearrangement links TRBV11-3 to TRBJ2-1, with D unclear. V was clipped by 2 bases and J by 5 bases, with 7 bases between them. The CDR3 is made up of 13 amino acids. CDR1 is SGHNT and CDR2 is YENEEA in the germline V gene. CDR3 in DNA: TGTGCCAGCAGCTTAAGACTTAACAATGAGCAGTTCTTC. As protein: CASSLRLNNEQFF.

A few counts support this clone. The sample has other DNA sequences that encode this CDR3 too. The V call is TRBV18, the J call TRBJ2-2, with D hard to call. Trimming stripped 3 bases from V and 5 bases from J, with 7 bases between. CDR3 length equals 13 residues. From germline, CDR1 is KGHSH and CDR2 LQKENI. CDR3: CASSPRTTGELFF. In nucleotides, the CDR3 is TGTGCCAGCTCACCTCGAACGACCGGGGAGCTGTTTTTT.